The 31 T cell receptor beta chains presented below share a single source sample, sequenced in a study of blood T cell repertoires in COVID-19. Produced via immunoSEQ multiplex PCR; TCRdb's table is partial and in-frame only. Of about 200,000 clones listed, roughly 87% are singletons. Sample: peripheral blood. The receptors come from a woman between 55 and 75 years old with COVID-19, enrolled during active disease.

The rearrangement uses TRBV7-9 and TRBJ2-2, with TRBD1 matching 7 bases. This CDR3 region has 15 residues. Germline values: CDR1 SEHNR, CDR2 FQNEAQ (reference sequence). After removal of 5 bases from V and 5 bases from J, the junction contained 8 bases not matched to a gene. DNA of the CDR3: TGTGCCAGCAGCCTGACAGGGTTGCAGACCGGGGAGCTGTTTTTT. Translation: CASSLTGLQTGELFF.

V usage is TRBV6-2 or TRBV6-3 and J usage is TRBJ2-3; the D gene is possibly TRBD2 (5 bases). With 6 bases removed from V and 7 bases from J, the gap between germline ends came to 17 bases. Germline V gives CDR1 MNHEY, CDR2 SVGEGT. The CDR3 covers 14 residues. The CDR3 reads CASSRTKLGNTQYF. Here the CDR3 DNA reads TGTGCCAGCAGCCGAACGAAACTAGGGAATACGCAGTATTTT.

The CDR3 is CASSSPGQGVDEKLFF. The CDR3 DNA reads as TGTGCCAGCAGTTCCCCGGGACAGGGCGTCGATGAAAAACTGTTTTTT. The rearrangement joins TRBV5-5 to TRBJ1-4; TRBD1 matches at 9 bases. The CDR3 is 16 residues long. With V trimmed by 5 bases and J by 6 bases, 11 bases remained unmatched. From germline, CDR1 is SGHKS and CDR2 YYEKEE (reference sequence). Full variable domain (rest looked up from reference TRBV5-5 and TRBJ1-4): DAGVTQSPTHLIKTRGQQVTLRCSPISGHKSVSWYQQVLGQGPQFIFQYYEKEERGRGNFPDRFSARQFPNYSSELNVNALLLGDSALYLCASSSPGQGVDEKLFFGSGTQLSVL.

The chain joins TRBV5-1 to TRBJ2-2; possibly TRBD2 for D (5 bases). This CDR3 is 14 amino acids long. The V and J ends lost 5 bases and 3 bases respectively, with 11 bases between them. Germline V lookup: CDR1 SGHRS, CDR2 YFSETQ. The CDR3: CASSSHGDTGELFF. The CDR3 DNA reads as TGCGCCAGCAGTTCGCACGGGGACACCGGGGAGCTGTTTTTT.

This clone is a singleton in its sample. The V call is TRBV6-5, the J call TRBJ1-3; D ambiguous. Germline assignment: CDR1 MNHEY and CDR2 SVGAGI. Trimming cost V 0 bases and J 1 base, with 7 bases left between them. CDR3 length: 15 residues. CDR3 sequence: CASSYSAGSGNTIYF. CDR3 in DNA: TGTGCCAGCAGTTACTCGGCGGGATCTGGAAACACCATATATTTT.

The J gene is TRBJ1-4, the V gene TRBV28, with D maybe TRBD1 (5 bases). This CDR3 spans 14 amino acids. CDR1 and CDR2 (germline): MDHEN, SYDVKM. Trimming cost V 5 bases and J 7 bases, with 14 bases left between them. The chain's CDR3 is CASSPRVGREKLFF. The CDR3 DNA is TGTGCCAGCAGTCCCAGGGTTGGTCGTGAAAAACTGTTTTTT. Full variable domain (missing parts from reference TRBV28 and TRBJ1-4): DVKVTQSSRYLVKRTGEKVFLECVQDMDHENMFWYRQDPGLGLRLIYFSYDVKMKEKGDIPEGYSVSREKKERFSLILESASTNQTSMYLCASSPRVGREKLFFGSGTQLSVL.

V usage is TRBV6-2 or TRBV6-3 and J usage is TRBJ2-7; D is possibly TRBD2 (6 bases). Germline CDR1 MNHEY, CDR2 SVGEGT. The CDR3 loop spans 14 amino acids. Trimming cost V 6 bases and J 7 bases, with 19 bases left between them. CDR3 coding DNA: TGTGCCAGCAGCACCGGGACTTTAAAAGATGAGCAGTACTTC. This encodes CASSTGTLKDEQYF.

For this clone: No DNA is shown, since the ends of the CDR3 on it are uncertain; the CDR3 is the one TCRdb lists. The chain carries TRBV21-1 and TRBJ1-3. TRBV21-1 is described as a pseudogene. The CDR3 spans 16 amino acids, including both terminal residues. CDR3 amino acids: CASSKVAVGSGNTIYF.

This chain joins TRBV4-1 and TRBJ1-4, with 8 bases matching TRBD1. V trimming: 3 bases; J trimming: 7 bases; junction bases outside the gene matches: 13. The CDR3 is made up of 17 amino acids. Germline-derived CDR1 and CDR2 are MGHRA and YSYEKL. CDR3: CASSQPGQGGRGEKLFF. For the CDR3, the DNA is TGCGCCAGCAGCCAGCCCGGACAGGGAGGACGAGGTGAAAAACTGTTTTTT.

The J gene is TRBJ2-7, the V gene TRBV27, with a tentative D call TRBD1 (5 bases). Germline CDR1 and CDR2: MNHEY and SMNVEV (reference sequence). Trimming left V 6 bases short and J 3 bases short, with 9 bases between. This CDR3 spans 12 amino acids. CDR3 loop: CASRTTDYEQYF. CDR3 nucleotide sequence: TGTGCCAGCAGGACGACAGACTACGAGCAGTACTTC.

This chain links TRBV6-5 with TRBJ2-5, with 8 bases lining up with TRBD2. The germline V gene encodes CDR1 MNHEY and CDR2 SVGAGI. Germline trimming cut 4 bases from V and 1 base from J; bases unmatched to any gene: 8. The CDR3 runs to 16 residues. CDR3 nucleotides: TGTGCCAGCAGTTCCTCCCTGCTAGCGGGCCAAGAGACCCAGTACTTC. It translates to CASSSSLLAGQETQYF.

CDR3 loop: CASSLGALAGDPTDTQYF. The CDR3 region has the DNA TGTGCCAGCAGCTTAGGGGCCCTAGCGGGGGACCCCACAGATACGCAGTATTTT. The chain carries TRBV7-9 and TRBJ2-3, with 10 bases matching TRBD2. J gave up 2 bases and V 1 base, and 9 bases lay outside the gene matches. The CDR3 consists of 18 residues. The germline V gene has CDR1 SEHNR and CDR2 FQNEAQ (reference sequence).

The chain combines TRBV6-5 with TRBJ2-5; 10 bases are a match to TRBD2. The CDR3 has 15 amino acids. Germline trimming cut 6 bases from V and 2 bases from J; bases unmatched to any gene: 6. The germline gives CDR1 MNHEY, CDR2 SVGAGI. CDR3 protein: CASREVAGGQETQYF. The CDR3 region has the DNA TGTGCCAGCAGGGAGGTAGCGGGGGGACAAGAGACCCAGTACTTC.

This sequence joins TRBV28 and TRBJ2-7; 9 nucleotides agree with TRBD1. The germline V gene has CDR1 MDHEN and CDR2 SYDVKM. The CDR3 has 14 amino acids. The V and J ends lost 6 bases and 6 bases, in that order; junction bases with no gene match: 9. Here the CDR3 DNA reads TGTGCCAGCAGCCCACCGGGACAGGGAAGCGAGCAGTACTTC. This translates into CASSPPGQGSEQYF.

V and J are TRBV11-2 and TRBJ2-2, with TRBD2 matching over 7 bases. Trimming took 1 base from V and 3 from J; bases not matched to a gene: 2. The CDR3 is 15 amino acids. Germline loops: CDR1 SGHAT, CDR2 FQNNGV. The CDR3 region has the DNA TGTGCCAGCAGCTTAGTGGGACTATACACCGGGGAGCTGTTTTTT. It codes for CASSLVGLYTGELFF.

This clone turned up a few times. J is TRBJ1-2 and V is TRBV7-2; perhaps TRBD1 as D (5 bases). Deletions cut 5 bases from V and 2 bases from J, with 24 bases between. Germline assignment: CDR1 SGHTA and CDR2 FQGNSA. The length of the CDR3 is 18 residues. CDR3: CASSHVGSSAPGNYGYTF. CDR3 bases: TGTGCCAGCAGCCACGTGGGGTCTAGTGCCCCAGGGAACTATGGCTACACCTTC.

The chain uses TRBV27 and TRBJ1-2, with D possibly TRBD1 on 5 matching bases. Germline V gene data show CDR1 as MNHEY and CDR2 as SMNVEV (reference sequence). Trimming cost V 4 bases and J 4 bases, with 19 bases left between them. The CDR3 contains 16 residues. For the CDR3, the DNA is TGTGCCAGCAGTTCCTCGGGAGGGGAAGTAATCTATGGCTACACCTTC. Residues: CASSSSGGEVIYGYTF.

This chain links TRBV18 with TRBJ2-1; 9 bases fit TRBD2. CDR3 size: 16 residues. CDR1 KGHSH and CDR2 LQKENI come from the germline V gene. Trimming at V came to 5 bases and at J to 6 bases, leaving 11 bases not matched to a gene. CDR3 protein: CASSTIPSGAVNEQFF. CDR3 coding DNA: TGTGCCAGCTCAACCATCCCTAGCGGGGCCGTCAATGAGCAGTTCTTC.

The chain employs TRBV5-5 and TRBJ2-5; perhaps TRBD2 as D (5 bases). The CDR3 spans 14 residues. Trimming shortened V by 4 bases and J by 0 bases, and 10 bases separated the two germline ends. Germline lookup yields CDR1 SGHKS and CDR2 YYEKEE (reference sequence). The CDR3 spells CASSREGYQETQYF. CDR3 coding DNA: TGTGCCAGCAGCCGGGAAGGGTACCAAGAGACCCAGTACTTC.

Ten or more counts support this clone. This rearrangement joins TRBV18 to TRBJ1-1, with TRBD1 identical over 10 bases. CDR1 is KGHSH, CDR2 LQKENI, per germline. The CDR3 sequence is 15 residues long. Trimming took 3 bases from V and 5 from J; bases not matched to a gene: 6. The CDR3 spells CASSPMGQGRTEAFF. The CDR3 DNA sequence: TGTGCCAGCTCACCTATGGGACAGGGGCGGACTGAAGCTTTCTTT.

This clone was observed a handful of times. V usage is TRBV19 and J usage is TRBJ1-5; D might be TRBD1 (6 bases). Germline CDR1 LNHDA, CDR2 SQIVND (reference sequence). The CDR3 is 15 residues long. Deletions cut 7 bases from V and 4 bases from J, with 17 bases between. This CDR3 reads CASNLFGQYNQPQHF. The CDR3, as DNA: TGTGCCAGTAACCTTTTTGGACAGTATAATCAGCCCCAGCATTTT.

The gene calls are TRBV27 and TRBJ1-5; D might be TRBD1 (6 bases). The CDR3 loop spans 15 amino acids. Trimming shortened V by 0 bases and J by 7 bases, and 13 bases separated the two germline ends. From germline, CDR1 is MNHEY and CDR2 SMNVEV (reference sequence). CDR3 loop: CASSLSRTGQQPQHF. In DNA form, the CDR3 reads TGTGCCAGCAGTTTATCGAGAACAGGGCAACAGCCCCAGCATTTT.

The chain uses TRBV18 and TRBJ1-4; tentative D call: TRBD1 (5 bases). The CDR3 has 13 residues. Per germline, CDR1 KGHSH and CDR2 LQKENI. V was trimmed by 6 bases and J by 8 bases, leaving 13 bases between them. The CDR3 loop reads CASSQGTAEKLFF. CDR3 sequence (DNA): TGTGCCAGCTCCCAGGGAACGGCGGAAAAACTGTTTTTT.

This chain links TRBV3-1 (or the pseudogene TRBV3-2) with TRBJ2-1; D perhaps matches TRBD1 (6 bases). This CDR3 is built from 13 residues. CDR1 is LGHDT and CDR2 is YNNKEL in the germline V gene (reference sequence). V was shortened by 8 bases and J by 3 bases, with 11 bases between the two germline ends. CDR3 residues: CASGNRVYNEQFF. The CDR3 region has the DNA TGTGCCAGCGGCAACAGGGTCTACAATGAGCAGTTCTTC.

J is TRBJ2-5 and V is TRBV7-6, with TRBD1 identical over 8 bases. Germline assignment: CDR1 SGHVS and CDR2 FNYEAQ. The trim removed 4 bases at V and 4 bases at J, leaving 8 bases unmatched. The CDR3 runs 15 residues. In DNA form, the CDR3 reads TGTGCCAGCAGCTCGGGCAGGGGGCTATTAGAGACCCAGTACTTC. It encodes CASSSGRGLLETQYF.

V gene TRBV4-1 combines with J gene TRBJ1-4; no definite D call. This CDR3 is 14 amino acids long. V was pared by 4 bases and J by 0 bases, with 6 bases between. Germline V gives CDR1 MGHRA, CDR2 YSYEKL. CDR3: CASSPYSTNEKLFF. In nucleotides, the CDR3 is TGCGCCAGCAGCCCCTACTCAACTAATGAAAAACTGTTTTTT.

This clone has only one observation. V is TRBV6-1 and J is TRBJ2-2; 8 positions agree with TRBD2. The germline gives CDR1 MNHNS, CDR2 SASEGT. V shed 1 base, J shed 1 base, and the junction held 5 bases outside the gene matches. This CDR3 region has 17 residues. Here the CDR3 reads CASSEGWAGGNTGELFF. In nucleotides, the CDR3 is TGTGCCAGCAGTGAAGGATGGGCGGGGGGGAACACCGGGGAGCTGTTTTTT.

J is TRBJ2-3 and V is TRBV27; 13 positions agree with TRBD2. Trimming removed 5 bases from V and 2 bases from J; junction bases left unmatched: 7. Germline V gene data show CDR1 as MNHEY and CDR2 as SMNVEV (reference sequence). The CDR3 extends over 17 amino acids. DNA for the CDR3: TGTGCCAGCAGTGCCCGACTAGCGGGGGGATTCACAGATACGCAGTATTTT. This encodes CASSARLAGGFTDTQYF.

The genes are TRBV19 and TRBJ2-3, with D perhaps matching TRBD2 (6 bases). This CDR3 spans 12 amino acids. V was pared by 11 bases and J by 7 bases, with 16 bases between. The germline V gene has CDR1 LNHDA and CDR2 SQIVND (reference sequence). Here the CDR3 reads CAGRDSWHTQYF. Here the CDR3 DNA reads TGTGCCGGCCGGGACTCATGGCATACGCAGTATTTT.

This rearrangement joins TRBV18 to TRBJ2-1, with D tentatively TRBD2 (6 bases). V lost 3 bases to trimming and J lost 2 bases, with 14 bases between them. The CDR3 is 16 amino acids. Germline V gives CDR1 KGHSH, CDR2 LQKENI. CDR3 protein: CASSPEGGGTYNEQFF. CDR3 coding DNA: TGTGCCAGCTCACCGGAAGGAGGAGGGACCTACAATGAGCAGTTCTTC.

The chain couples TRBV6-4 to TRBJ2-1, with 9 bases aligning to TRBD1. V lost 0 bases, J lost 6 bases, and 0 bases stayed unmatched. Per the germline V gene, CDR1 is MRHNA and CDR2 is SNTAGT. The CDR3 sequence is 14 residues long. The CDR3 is CASSDSTGGNEQFF. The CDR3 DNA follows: TGTGCCAGCAGTGACTCGACAGGGGGCAATGAGCAGTTCTTC.